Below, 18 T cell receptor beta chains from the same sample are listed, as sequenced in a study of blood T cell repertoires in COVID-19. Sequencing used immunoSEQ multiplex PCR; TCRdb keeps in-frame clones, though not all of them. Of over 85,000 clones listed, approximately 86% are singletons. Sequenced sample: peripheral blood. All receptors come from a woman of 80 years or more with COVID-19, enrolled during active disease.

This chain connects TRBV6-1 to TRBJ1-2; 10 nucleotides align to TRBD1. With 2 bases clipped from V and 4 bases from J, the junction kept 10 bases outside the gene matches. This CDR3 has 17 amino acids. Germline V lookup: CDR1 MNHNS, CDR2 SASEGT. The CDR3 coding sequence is TGTGCCAGCAGTGAACATACTCCGGGACAGGGGAGCTATGGCTACACCTTC. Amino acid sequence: CASSEHTPGQGSYGYTF.

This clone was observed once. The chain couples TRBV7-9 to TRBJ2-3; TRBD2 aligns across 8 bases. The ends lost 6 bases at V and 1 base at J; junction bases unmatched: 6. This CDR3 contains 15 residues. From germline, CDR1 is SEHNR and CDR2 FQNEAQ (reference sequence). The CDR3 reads CASRSPGLGTDTQYF. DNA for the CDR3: TGTGCCAGCAGGTCTCCGGGACTAGGCACAGATACGCAGTATTTT.

For the CDR3, the DNA is TGTGCCAGCAGTTTTAGGGCAGGACAAGGGGTTTTGGCGTTCTTC. Translated, it gives CASSFRAGQGVLAFF. The chain combines TRBV27 with TRBJ2-1; perhaps TRBD1 as D (5 bases). The germline V gene encodes CDR1 MNHEY and CDR2 SMNVEV (reference sequence). The CDR3 spans 15 residues. Trimming removed 3 bases from V and 15 bases from J, with 24 bases in between.

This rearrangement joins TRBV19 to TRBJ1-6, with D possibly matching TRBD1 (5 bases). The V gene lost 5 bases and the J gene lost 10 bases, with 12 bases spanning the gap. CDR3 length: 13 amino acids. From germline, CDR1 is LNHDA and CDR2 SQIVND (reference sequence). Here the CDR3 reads CASSYNPGSPLHF. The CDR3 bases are TGTGCCAGTAGTTACAACCCAGGGTCACCCCTCCACTTT.

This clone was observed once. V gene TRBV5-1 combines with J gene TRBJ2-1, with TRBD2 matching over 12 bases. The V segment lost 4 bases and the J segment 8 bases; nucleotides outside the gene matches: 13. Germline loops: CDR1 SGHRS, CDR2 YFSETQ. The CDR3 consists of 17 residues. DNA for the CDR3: TGCGCCAGCAGCCCTGCCTGGACTAGCGGGAATTACGATGAGCAGTTCTTC. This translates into CASSPAWTSGNYDEQFF.

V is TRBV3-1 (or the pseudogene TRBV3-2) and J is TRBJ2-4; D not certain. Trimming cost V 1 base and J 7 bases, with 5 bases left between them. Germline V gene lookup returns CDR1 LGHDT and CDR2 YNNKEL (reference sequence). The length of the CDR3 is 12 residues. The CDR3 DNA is TGTGCCAGCAGCCAAGTTTCGAACATTCAGTACTTC. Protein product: CASSQVSNIQYF.

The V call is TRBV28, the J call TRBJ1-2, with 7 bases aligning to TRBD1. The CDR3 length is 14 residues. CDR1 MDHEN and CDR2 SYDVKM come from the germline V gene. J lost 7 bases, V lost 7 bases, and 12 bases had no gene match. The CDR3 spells CASTEQGGAGGYTF. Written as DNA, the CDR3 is TGTGCCAGCACCGAGCAAGGGGGCGCAGGTGGCTACACCTTC.

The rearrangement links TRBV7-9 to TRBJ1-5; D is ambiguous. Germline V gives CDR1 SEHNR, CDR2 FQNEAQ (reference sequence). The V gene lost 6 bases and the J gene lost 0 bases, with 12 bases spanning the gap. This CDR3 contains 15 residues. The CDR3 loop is CASSPTSFSNQPQHF. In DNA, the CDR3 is TGTGCCAGCAGTCCGACATCCTTTAGCAATCAGCCCCAGCATTTT.

The DNA of the CDR3 is TGTGCCAGTAGTAACGGACAGGGAAGCGGCTACACCTTC. Amino acid sequence: CASSNGQGSGYTF. The rearrangement links TRBV19 to TRBJ1-2; 8 bases line up with TRBD1. CDR1 is LNHDA and CDR2 is SQIVND in the germline V gene (reference sequence). V trimming: 4 bases; J trimming: 8 bases; junction bases outside the gene matches: 6. The CDR3 spans 13 residues. The variable domain in full, completed from reference TRBV19 and TRBJ1-2, reads DGGITQSPKYLFRKEGQNVTLSCEQNLNHDAMYWYRQDPGQGLRLIYYSQIVNDFQKGDIAEGYSVSREKKESFPLTVTSAQKNPTAFYLCASSNGQGSGYTFGSGTRLTVV.

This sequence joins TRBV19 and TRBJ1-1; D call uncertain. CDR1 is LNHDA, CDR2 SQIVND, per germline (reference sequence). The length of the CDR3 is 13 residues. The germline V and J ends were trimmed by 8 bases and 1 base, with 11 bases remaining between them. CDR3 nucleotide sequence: TGTGCCAGTCAACCAGGTTGGAACACTGAAGCTTTCTTT. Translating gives CASQPGWNTEAFF.

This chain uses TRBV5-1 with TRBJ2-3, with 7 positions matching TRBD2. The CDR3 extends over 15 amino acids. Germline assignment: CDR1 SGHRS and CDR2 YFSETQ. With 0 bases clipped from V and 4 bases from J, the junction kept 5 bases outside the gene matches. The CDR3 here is CASSLVAGEADTQYF. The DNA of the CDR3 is TGCGCCAGCAGCTTGGTTGCGGGAGAGGCAGATACGCAGTATTTT.

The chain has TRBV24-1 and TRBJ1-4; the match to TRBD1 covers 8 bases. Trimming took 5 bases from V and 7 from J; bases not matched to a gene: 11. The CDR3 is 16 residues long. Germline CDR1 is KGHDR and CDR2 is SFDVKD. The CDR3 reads CATSGTRTGTVEKLFF. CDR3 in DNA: TGTGCCACCAGTGGGACTAGGACAGGGACTGTTGAAAAACTGTTTTTT.

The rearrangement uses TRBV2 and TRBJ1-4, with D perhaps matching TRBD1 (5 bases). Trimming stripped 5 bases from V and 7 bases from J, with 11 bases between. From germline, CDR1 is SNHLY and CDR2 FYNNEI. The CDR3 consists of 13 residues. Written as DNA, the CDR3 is TGTGCCAGCAGTCAGGGTAGGGGTGAAAAACTGTTTTTT. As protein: CASSQGRGEKLFF. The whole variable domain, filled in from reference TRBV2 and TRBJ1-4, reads EPEVTQTPSHQVTQMGQEVILRCVPISNHLYFYWYRQILGQKVEFLVSFYNNEISEKSEIFDDQFSVERPDGSNFTLKIRSTKLEDSAMYFCASSQGRGEKLFFGSGTQLSVL.

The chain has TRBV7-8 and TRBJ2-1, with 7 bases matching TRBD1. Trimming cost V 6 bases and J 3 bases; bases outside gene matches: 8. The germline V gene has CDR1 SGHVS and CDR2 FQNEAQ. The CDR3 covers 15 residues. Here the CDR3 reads CASSRGQVIYNEQFF. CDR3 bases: TGTGCCAGCAGTAGAGGACAGGTCATCTACAATGAGCAGTTCTTC.

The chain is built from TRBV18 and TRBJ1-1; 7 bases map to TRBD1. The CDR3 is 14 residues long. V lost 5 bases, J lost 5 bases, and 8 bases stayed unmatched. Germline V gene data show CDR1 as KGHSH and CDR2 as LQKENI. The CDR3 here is CASSYGQVRTEAFF. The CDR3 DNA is TGTGCCAGCTCATATGGACAGGTACGGACTGAAGCTTTCTTT.

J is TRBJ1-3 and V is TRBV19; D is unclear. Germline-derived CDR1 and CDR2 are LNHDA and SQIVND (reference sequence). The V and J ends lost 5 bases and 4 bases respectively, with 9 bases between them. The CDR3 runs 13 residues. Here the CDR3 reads CASSPLQGNTIYF. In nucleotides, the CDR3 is TGTGCCAGTAGTCCACTACAAGGAAACACCATATATTTT.

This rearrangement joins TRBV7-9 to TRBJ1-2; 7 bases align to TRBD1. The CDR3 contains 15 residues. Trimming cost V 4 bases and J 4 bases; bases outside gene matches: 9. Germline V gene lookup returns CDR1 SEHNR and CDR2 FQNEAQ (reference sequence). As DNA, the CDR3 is TGTGCCAGCAGCTCCTGGACAGGCTGGAGCTATGGCTACACCTTC. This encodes CASSSWTGWSYGYTF.

The CDR3 region has the DNA TGCGCCAGCAGCTTGGGGACGGCGGGACTAGCGGCGGATGAGCAGTTCTTC. Protein product: CASSLGTAGLAADEQFF. The chain uses TRBV5-1 and TRBJ2-1; 11 nucleotides match TRBD2. Germline values: CDR1 SGHRS, CDR2 YFSETQ. There are 17 residues in the CDR3. Losses at the gene ends were 0 bases for V and 8 bases for J; bases not matched to a gene: 10.